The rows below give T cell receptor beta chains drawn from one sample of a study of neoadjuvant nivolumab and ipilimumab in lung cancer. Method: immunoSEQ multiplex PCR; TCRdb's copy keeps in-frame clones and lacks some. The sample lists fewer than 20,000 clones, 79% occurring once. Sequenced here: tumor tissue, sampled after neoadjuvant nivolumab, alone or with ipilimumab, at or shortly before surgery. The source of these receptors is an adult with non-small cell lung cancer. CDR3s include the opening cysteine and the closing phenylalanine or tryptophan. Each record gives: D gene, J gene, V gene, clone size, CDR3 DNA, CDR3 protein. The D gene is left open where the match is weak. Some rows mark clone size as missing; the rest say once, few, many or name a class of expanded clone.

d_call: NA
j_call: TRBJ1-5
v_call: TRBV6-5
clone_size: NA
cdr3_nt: TGTGCCAGCGGTAGACAGGAGAATTGGCAGCCCCAGCATTTT
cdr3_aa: CASGRQENWQPQHF

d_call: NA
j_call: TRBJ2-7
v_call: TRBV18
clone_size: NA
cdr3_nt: TGTGCCAGCTCACCGCAGGGTAGCTCCTACGAGCAGTACTTC
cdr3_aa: CASSPQGSSYEQYF

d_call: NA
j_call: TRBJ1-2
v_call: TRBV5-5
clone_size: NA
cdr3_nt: TGTGCCAGCACGATCGACAGTGACAATGGCTACACCTTC
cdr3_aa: CASTIDSDNGYTF

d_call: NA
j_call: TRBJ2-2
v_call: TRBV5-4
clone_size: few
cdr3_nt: TGTGCCAGCAGCTGGGGGGGGCGAGAGACCGGGGAGCTGTTTTTT
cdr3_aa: CASSWGGRETGELFF

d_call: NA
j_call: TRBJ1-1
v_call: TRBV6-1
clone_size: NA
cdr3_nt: TGTGCCAGCCGACTAACAGAGAACACTGAAGCTTTCTTT
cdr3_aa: CASRLTENTEAFF

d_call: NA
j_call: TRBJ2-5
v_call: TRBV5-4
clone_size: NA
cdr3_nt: TGTGCCAGCAGCTTGATAGGGGGGAAAAAAGAGACCCAGTACTTC
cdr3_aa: CASSLIGGKKETQYF

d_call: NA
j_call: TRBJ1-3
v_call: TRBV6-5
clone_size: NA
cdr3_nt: TGTGCCAGCAGTTACTCGAGTCGTCCAACTGGAAACACCATATATTTT
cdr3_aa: CASSYSSRPTGNTIYF

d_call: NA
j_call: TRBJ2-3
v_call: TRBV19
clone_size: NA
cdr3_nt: TGTGCCAGTAGCCTAGTGGGGTGGAGCACAGATACGCAGTATTTT
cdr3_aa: CASSLVGWSTDTQYF

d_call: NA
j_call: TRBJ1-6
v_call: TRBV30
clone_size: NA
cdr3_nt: TGTGCCTGGGCGGGGCAGGGGAATTCACCCCTCCACTTT
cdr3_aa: CAWAGQGNSPLHF

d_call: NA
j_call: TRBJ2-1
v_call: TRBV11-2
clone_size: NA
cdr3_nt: TGTGCCAGCAGCTTAGCTGGGCGGTCAGGCAATGAGCAGTTCTTC
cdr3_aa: CASSLAGRSGNEQFF

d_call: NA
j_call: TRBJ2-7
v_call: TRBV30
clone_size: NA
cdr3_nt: TGTGCCTGGAGTGTAGGGGTGGTTCAGGGTATTGGGCACGAGCAGTACTTC
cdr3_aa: CAWSVGVVQGIGHEQYF

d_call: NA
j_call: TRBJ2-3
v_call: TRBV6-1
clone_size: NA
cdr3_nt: TGTGCCAGCCAACGATATACGCAGTATTTT
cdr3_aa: CASQRYTQYF

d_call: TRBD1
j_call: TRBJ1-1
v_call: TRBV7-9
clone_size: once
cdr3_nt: TGTGCCAGCAGCCAATCGACAGGGCTTGAAGCTTTCTTT
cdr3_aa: CASSQSTGLEAFF

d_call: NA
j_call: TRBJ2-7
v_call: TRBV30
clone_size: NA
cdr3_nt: TGTGCCTGGAGTGGGTGGTCCCGGGTCGAGCAGTACTTC
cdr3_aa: CAWSGWSRVEQYF

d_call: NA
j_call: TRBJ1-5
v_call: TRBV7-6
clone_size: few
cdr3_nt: TGTGCCAGCAGCGCGGATAGCAATCAGCCCCAGCATTTT
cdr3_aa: CASSADSNQPQHF

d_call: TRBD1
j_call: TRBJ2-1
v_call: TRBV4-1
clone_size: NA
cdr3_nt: TGCGCCAGCAGCCCTATGGGACAGGGGGGCTACAATGAGCAGTTCTTC
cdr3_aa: CASSPMGQGGYNEQFF

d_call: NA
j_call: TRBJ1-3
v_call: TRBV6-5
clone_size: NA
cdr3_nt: TGTGCCAGCACAGGGCCTGGAAACACCATATATTTT
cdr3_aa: CASTGPGNTIYF

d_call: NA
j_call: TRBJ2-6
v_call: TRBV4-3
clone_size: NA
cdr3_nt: TGCGCCAGCAGCCCCCACCCACAGGGAGCGATCTCTGGGGCCAACGTCCTGACTTTC
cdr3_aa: CASSPHPQGAISGANVLTF

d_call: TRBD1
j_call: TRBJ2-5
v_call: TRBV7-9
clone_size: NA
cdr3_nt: TGTGCCAGCAGCTTATCCCGGGACAGGGGAGAGACCCAGTACTTC
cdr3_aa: CASSLSRDRGETQYF

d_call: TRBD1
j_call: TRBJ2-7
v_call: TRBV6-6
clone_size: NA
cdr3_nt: TGTGCCAGCAGGGGGGACAGGGGGTTTCTGTACGAGCAGTACTTC
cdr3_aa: CASRGDRGFLYEQYF

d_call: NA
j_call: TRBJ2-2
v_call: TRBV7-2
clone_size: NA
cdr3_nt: TGTGCCAGCAGCCCCGCCGGACGGAACACCGGGGAGCTGTTTTTT
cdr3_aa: CASSPAGRNTGELFF

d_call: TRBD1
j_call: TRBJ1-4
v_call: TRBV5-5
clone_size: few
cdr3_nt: TGTGCCAGCAGCCTCCGGACAGGGGTTGGGGAAAAACTGTTTTTT
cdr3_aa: CASSLRTGVGEKLFF

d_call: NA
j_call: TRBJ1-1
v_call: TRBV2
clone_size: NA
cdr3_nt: TGTGCCAGCAGTGCGTTCTCTGAAGCTTTCTTT
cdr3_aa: CASSAFSEAFF

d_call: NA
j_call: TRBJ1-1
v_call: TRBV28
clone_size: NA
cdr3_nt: TGTGCCAGCAGTTTAGGGGGGGCCAGGGACACTGAAGCTTTCTTT
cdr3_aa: CASSLGGARDTEAFF

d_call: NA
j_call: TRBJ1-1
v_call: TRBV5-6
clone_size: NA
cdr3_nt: TGTGCCAGCAGCTTTGCTCTCCAACCTGGCACTGAAGCTTTCTTT
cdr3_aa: CASSFALQPGTEAFF

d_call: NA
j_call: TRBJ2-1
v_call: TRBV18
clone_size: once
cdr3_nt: TGTGCCAGCTCACCCCCGGGACGAGGGAATGAGCAGTTCTTC
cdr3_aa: CASSPPGRGNEQFF

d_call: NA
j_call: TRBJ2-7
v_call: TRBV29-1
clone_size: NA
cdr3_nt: TGCAGCGTCGGAGGGGGAGGGGGCGGGTACGAGCAGTACTTC
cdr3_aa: CSVGGGGGGYEQYF

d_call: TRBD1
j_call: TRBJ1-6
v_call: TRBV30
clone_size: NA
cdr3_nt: TGTGCCTGGAGAACTGGACAGGGATTAGCCTATAATTCACCCCTCCACTTT
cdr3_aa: CAWRTGQGLAYNSPLHF

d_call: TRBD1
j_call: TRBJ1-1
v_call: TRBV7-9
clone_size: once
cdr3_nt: TGTGCCAGCAGCCGCCGGGGACAGGGGAACACTGAAGCTTTCTTT
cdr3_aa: CASSRRGQGNTEAFF

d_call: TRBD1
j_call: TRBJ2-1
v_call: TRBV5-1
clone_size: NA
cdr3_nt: TGCGCCAGCAGCTTACAACCGGGACAGGTGTCCTACAATGAGCAGTTCTTC
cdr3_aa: CASSLQPGQVSYNEQFF

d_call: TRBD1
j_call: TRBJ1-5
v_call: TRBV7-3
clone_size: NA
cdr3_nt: TGTGCCAGCAGCTCGCCCCCCGGGACAGGGGGCCATAGCAATCAGCCCCAGCATTTT
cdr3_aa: CASSSPPGTGGHSNQPQHF

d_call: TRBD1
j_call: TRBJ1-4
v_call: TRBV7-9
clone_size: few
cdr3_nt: TGTGCCAGCAGCTTAGTGAGGACAGGGGGAGGCGAAAAACTGTTTTTT
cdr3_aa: CASSLVRTGGGEKLFF

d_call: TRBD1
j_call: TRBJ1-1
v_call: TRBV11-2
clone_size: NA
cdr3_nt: TGTGCCAGCAGCCCGACAGGGGGTGGGGTGAACACTGAAGCTTTCTTT
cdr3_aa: CASSPTGGGVNTEAFF

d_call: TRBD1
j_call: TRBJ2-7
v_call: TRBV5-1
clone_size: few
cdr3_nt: TGCGCCAGCAGCCTCGGGACAGGGGGCTTATACGAGCAGTACTTC
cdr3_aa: CASSLGTGGLYEQYF

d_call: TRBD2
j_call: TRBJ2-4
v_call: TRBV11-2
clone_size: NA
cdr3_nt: TGTGCCAGCAGGTCGAGCGGGGGGAACATTCAGTACTTC
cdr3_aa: CASRSSGGNIQYF

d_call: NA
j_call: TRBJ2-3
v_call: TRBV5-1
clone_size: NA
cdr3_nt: TGCGCCAGCAGCTTGGGTGGCAGGGAAAGGACAGATACGCAGTATTTT
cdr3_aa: CASSLGGRERTDTQYF

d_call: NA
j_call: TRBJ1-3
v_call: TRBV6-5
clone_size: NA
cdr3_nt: TGTGCCAGCAGTACCTCGACGAGCTCTGGAAACACCATATATTTT
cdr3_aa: CASSTSTSSGNTIYF

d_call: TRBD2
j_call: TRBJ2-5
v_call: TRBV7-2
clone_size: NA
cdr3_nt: TGTGCCAGCAGCTTATCGACTAGCGGGGGGGCCAGGCAAGAGACCCAGTACTTC
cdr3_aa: CASSLSTSGGARQETQYF

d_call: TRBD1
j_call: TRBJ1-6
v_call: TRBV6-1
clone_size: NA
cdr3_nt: TGTGCCAGCAGTGAATTACTAGGGACAGCCTCTAATTCACCCCTCCACTTT
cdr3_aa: CASSELLGTASNSPLHF

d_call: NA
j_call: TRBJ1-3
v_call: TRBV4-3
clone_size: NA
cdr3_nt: TGCGCCAGCAGCCAAAATGTCGGCTCTGGAAACACCATATATTTT
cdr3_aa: CASSQNVGSGNTIYF

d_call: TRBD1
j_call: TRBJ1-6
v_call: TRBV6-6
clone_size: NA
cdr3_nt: TGTGCCAGCAGTACGCCGACAGGGTCAAAATCACCCCTCCACTTT
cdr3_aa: CASSTPTGSKSPLHF

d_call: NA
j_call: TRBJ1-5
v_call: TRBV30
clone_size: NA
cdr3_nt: TGTGCCTGGAGTTTCAGGGGCAATCAGCCCCAGCATTTT
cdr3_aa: CAWSFRGNQPQHF

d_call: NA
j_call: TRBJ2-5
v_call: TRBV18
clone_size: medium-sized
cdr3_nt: TGTGCCAGCTCACCAAGGACACAAGAGACCCAGTACTTC
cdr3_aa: CASSPRTQETQYF

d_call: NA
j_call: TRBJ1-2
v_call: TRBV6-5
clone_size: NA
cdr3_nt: TGTGCCAGCAGTTACACAAGGCAGGGGAATGGCTACACCTTC
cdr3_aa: CASSYTRQGNGYTF

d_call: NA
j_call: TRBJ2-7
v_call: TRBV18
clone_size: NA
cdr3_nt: TGTGCCAGCTCACCAAACGGCTACGAGCAGTACTTC
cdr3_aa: CASSPNGYEQYF

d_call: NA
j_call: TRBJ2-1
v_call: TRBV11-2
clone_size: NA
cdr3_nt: TGTGCCAGCAGCTCAGCGGGCGAGGAGCAGTTCTTC
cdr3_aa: CASSSAGEEQFF

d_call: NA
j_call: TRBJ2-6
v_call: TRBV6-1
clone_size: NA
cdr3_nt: TGTGCCAGCAGGGCTCCTGGGGCCAACGTCCTGACTTTC
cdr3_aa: CASRAPGANVLTF

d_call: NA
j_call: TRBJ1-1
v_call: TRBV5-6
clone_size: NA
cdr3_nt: TGTGCCAGCAGCTTGGGGGCGTGGGACACTGAAGCTTTCTTT
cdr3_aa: CASSLGAWDTEAFF

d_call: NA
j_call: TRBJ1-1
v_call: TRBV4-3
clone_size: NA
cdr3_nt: TGCGCCAGCAGCCAAGAAGGCGGCAGACTGAACACTGAAGCTTTCTTT
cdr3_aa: CASSQEGGRLNTEAFF

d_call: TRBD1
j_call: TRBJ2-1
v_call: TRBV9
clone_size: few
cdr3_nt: TGTGCCAGCAGCCAGACAGGGGGCCCCTACAATGAGCAGTTCTTC
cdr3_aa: CASSQTGGPYNEQFF

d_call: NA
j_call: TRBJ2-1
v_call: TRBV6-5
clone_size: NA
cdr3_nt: TGTGCCAGCAGTTACCGTATGACTAGAGGGGGCGGGGAGCAGTTCTTC
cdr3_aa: CASSYRMTRGGGEQFF

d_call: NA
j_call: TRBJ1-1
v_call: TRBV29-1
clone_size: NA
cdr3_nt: TGCAGCGTTGAAACGCCGAGACAAGCCAACACTGAAGCTTTCTTT
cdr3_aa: CSVETPRQANTEAFF